A selection of T cell receptor beta chains follows, all from one sample in a study of T cell repertoires in cytomegalovirus infection. These receptors' targets are unknown. Using its own MiXCR run on the reads, TCRdb lists one record per CDR3 protein. The table lists 600,000 to 700,000 distinct CDR3 sequences, around 35% of them singletons. The sequencing here drew on cultured PBMCs, taken from culture after CMV antigen stimulation. All receptors come from a human donor in good health (CMV status not recorded). Some clones in this sample may be carry-over from other donors' samples. Both conserved end residues are part of each CDR3.

v_call,cdr3_aa
TRBV6-6,CASSYGGSLIKETQYF
TRBV7-9,CASSLKDSRHNSPLHF
TRBV11-2,CASRLSGGPDTQYF
TRBV7-6,CASSWTGTNTGELFF
TRBV7-9,CASSLMGSAGELFF
TRBV5-4,CASGNLAGTQRRPQYF
TRBV11-2,CASSLVGGQPWSGYTF
TRBV15,CATSRGDHNEQFF
TRBV2,CASTKGGGYEQYF
TRBV7-9,CASSRGGGSPSTDTQYF
TRBV6-6,CASSDRPDNSPLHF
TRBV7-2,CASSLAAGYQETQYF
TRBV20-1,CSAPKGGSTDTQYF
TRBV2,CASSTGTGGNEQFF
TRBV6-1,CASSERGQLQETQYF
TRBV9,CASSRSGGGTGAYEQYF
TRBV11-2,CASSPLAGQRQETQYF
TRBV4-1,CASSQVKTLVLAGSTDTQYF
TRBV18,CASSLEQAAYGYTF
TRBV6-1,CASQNIQETQYF
TRBV19,CASSIEPSIREKLFF
TRBV7-9,CASTGGVGQPQHF
TRBV5-6,CASSGGGTLALNEQFF
TRBV19,CAITGGDSYEQYF
TRBV6-2/TRBV6-3,CASSYRAGEQYF
TRBV7-2,CASSPGMRRETEQYF
TRBV7-9,CASRGGANEQFF
TRBV2,CASKKAGGETQYF
TRBV28,CASSSPTGALTDTQYF
TRBV7-6,CASSWSSGSSYNEQFF
TRBV27,CASSPDRTHGYTF
TRBV7-9,CASSQGSRTEAFF
TRBV7-9,CASSFEGGEETQYF
TRBV4-1,CASSERTGLNEKLFF
TRBV11-3,CASSLGAGGGEQFF
TRBV2,CASSFDAQTQYF
TRBV6-8,CASSRRIRPGGGTEAFF
TRBV18,CASSPETLGNEQFF
TRBV11-2,CASTQGGAGEQFF
TRBV7-6,CASSSRRSGSDEQFF
TRBV29-1,CSVTGTYEQYF
TRBV9,CASSPRHDEQYF
TRBV6-1,CASSGTGGSGELFF
TRBV28,CASTEGGAISTDTQYF
TRBV7-2,CASSLVGRQRDEQYF
TRBV2,CASRGDRASYEQYF
TRBV12-3/TRBV12-4,CASGSGYGYGEQYF
TRBV7-9,CASSSWRDPGVTEQFF